This T cell receptor (beta chain) was profiled in a study of cytomegalovirus exposure and HLA in healthy donors. Vbeta (60) and Jbeta (13) primers were used in the PCR. Repertoires were generated with immunoSEQ multiplex PCR, while TCRdb's copy carries only in-frame clones and drops some. The repertoire has 200,000 to 300,000 clones, roughly four fifths of them found once; the top ten carry more than 1.5%. Trimming took 1 base from V and 5 from J; bases not matched to a gene: 15. Germline lookup yields CDR1 SGHDN and CDR2 FVKESK. This CDR3 contains 18 residues. The origin of this receptor is a woman between 40 and 55 years old in good health and CMV-seropositive. The rearrangement joins TRBV14 to TRBJ2-7, with 9 bases aligning to TRBD2. The source material was PBMCs. CDR3 amino acids: CASSQVPGTSLIFDEQYF. In DNA form, the CDR3 reads TGTGCCAGCAGCCAAGTCCCCGGGACTAGCCTCATCTTCGACGAGCAGTACTTC.